The following is a T cell receptor beta chain sequence with its context. At one end, the junction sequence differs from germline, possibly due to a read error. Germline assignment: CDR1 SSHAT and CDR2 FNYEAQ (reference sequence). The CDR3 consists of 16 residues. Profiling relied on immunoSEQ multiplex PCR, and the TCRdb table lists in-frame clones only, not all of them. The data hold 300,000 to 400,000 clones, with around 87% observed a single time. The sample comes from a study of blood T cell repertoires in COVID-19. The TCR sequence derives from a woman aged 50 to 60 with COVID-19, enrolled during active disease. The V call is TRBV7-7, the J call TRBJ2-1; tentative D call: TRBD2 (6 bases). The sequenced sample was peripheral blood. Here the CDR3 DNA reads TGTGCTAGCAGCTTAGCGGAAACCCCCCCGGGGAATGAGCAGTTCTTC. Translation: CASSLAETPPGNEQFF.